The 32 T cell receptor beta chains below all came from one sample that was sequenced in a study of blood T cell repertoires in COVID-19. Using immunoSEQ multiplex PCR, the repertoire was profiled, and TCRdb retains in-frame clones only, with some absent. There are roughly 200,000 clones in the sample; nearly 90% occur only once, and about 4% lies in the top ten. Sample: PBMCs or T cells enriched from blood (not recorded which). The receptors were sampled from a woman aged 25 to 39 with acute COVID-19.

The rearrangement uses TRBV3-1 (or the pseudogene TRBV3-2) and TRBJ2-1, with TRBD2 identical over 15 bases. Per germline, CDR1 LGHDT and CDR2 YNNKEL (reference sequence). With V trimmed by 5 bases and J by 8 bases, 7 bases remained unmatched. This CDR3 is 16 amino acids long. CDR3 region: CASSTYGLAGGHEQFF. Written as DNA, the CDR3 is TGTGCCAGCAGCACCTATGGACTAGCGGGGGGGCATGAGCAGTTCTTC.

The chain couples TRBV6-2 or TRBV6-3 to TRBJ2-7; possibly TRBD2 for D (6 bases). This CDR3 region has 13 residues. Per germline, CDR1 MNHEY and CDR2 SVGEGT. Trimming took 8 bases from V and 0 from J, leaving 11 bases between them. The CDR3 sequence is CASGLGGSYEQYF. The CDR3 DNA follows: TGTGCCAGCGGTTTGGGGGGCTCCTACGAGCAGTACTTC.

A single count supports this clone. This sequence joins TRBV6-5 and TRBJ1-5, with 8 bases identical to TRBD1. The germline gives CDR1 MNHEY, CDR2 SVGAGI. J was trimmed by 1 base and V by 4 bases; bases with no gene match: 6. This CDR3 is built from 16 residues. The CDR3: CASSSGGVGSNQPQHF. CDR3 nucleotides: TGTGCCAGCAGTTCAGGGGGCGTAGGGAGCAATCAGCCCCAGCATTTT.

The rearrangement links TRBV7-6 to TRBJ2-3; no reliable D call. The CDR3 runs to 16 residues. The V and J ends lost 0 bases and 6 bases respectively, with 16 bases between them. Germline assignment: CDR1 SGHVS and CDR2 FNYEAQ. In nucleotides, the CDR3 is TGTGCCAGCAGCTTAGCGAATAAGTCCTGGCGGGATACGCAGTATTTT. Translated: CASSLANKSWRDTQYF.

The chain employs TRBV5-1 and TRBJ2-5, with 11 nucleotides matching TRBD1. CDR3 length: 16 residues. Germline assignment: CDR1 SGHRS and CDR2 YFSETQ. V was pared by 4 bases and J by 5 bases, with 10 bases of the junction left unmatched. CDR3 sequence: CASSLVDRGRRETQYF. CDR3 nucleotides: TGCGCCAGCAGCCTTGTGGACAGGGGGCGGAGGGAGACCCAGTACTTC.

CDR3 amino acids: CASSVYRDDSPLHF. CDR3 nucleotides: TGTGCCAGCAGCGTATACAGGGATGATTCACCCCTCCACTTT. V is TRBV9 and J is TRBJ1-6, with D possibly matching TRBD1 (6 bases). V shed 1 base and J shed 8 bases, with 10 bases lying between them. CDR1 is SGDLS and CDR2 is YYNGEE in the germline V gene. The CDR3 spans 14 residues. The complete variable domain, with remaining parts taken from reference TRBV9 and TRBJ1-6, reads DSGVTQTPKHLITATGQRVTLRCSPRSGDLSVYWYQQSLDQGLQFLIQYYNGEERAKGNILERFSAQQFPDLHSELNLSSLELGDSALYFCASSVYRDDSPLHFGNGTRLTVT.

The chain recombines TRBV5-1 with TRBJ1-1; D gene uncertain. CDR3 length: 14 residues. Germline assignment: CDR1 SGHRS and CDR2 YFSETQ. V was clipped by 0 bases and J by 1 base, with 7 bases between them. CDR3 protein: CASSLESRNTEAFF. The CDR3 DNA is TGCGCCAGCAGCTTGGAGAGTAGGAACACTGAAGCTTTCTTT.

The chain has TRBV24-1 and TRBJ2-2; TRBD2 is a possible D gene (5 bases). V was trimmed by 5 bases and J by 3 bases, leaving 12 bases between them. Germline-derived CDR1 and CDR2 are KGHDR and SFDVKD. This CDR3 is built from 15 residues. The chain's CDR3 is CATSGGRTYTGELFF. CDR3 bases: TGTGCCACCAGTGGTGGCAGGACTTACACCGGGGAGCTGTTTTTT.

The V call is TRBV7-9, the J call TRBJ1-2; TRBD1 agrees at 10 bases. Germline V CDR1 and CDR2: SEHNR, FQNEAQ (reference sequence). The CDR3 length is 18 residues. Trimming took 4 bases from V and 4 from J; bases not matched to a gene: 15. In nucleotides, the CDR3 is TGTGCCAGCAGCTCGCGACAGGGGGCGAAGTCTCTGGGCTATGGCTACACCTTC. This translates into CASSSRQGAKSLGYGYTF.

The V call is TRBV6-1, the J call TRBJ2-5; 7 bases match TRBD2. After removal of 2 bases from V and 1 base from J, the junction contained 10 bases not matched to a gene. The CDR3 spans 17 residues. The V gene's germline CDR1 is MNHNS and CDR2 SASEGT. Here the CDR3 reads CASSEWWGGRSQETQYF. The CDR3 region has the DNA TGTGCCAGCAGTGAATGGTGGGGGGGTCGCAGCCAAGAGACCCAGTACTTC.

The rearrangement uses TRBV2 and TRBJ1-1; D is unclear. Germline assignment: CDR1 SNHLY and CDR2 FYNNEI. With 7 bases removed from V and 6 bases from J, the gap between germline ends came to 15 bases. The CDR3 is made up of 13 amino acids. CDR3 bases: TGTGCCAGCAAAATAGGAGGAGCCCCTGAAGCTTTCTTT. Translated, it gives CASKIGGAPEAFF.

The CDR3 DNA follows: TGTGCCAGCAGCAGGACAGGGAGGGACTATGGCTACACCTTC. This sequence encodes CASSRTGRDYGYTF. The chain couples TRBV7-9 to TRBJ1-2; 8 bases are shared with TRBD1. This CDR3 has 14 residues. In germline, CDR1 is SEHNR, CDR2 FQNEAQ (reference sequence). V dropped 5 bases and J dropped 3; count of bases not matched to a gene: 5. The whole variable domain, filled in from reference TRBV7-9 and TRBJ1-2, reads DTGVSQNPRHKITKRGQNVTFRCDPISEHNRLYWYRQTLGQGPEFLTYFQNEAQLEKSRLLSDRFSAERPKGSFSTLEIQRTEQGDSAMYLCASSRTGRDYGYTFGSGTRLTVV.

The chain combines TRBV7-2 with TRBJ1-2; D unresolved. The CDR3 totals 14 residues. The V gene lost 6 bases and the J gene lost 5 bases, with 16 bases spanning the gap. Per the germline V gene, CDR1 is SGHTA and CDR2 is FQGNSA. CDR3 nucleotides: TGTGCCAGCAGTAACAGTACAGCCGTTTATGGCTACACCTTC. It codes for CASSNSTAVYGYTF.

The V gene is TRBV19, the J gene TRBJ1-6; no reliable D call. The V gene's germline CDR1 is LNHDA and CDR2 SQIVND (reference sequence). Trimming stripped 6 bases from V and 10 bases from J, with 10 bases between. This CDR3 has 12 amino acids. For the CDR3, the DNA is TGTGCCAGTAGGGTCCCGGGATCACCCCTCCACTTT. Translation gives CASRVPGSPLHF. Together with reference TRBV19 and TRBJ1-6, the CDR3 gives the full variable domain: DGGITQSPKYLFRKEGQNVTLSCEQNLNHDAMYWYRQDPGQGLRLIYYSQIVNDFQKGDIAEGYSVSREKKESFPLTVTSAQKNPTAFYLCASRVPGSPLHFGNGTRLTVT.

By proportion, this clone is medium-sized. This chain connects TRBV7-8 to TRBJ2-7, with a weak D call TRBD2 (5 bases). V lost 4 bases, J lost 7 bases, and 8 bases lay in between. Germline V CDR1 and CDR2: SGHVS, FQNEAQ. This CDR3 has 11 residues. DNA for the CDR3: TGTGCCAGCAGCTGGCCGGGGGAGCAGTACTTC. Translation: CASSWPGEQYF.

The chain joins TRBV11-2 to TRBJ2-5; D is perhaps TRBD1 (6 bases). Deletions cut 5 bases from V and 5 bases from J, with 9 bases between. Germline V lookup: CDR1 SGHAT, CDR2 FQNNGV. CDR3 length: 12 amino acids. CDR3 loop: CASSPGVETQYF. In nucleotides, the CDR3 is TGTGCCAGCAGCCCAGGGGTCGAGACCCAGTACTTC.

This chain joins TRBV5-1 and TRBJ1-1; D possibly corresponds to TRBD1 (5 bases). Germline assignment: CDR1 SGHRS and CDR2 YFSETQ. Between the trimmed V and J ends, which lost 0 bases and 8 bases, there was a span of 8 bases. This CDR3 has 12 amino acids. The CDR3 DNA reads as TGCGCCAGCAGCTTGGGGCAGGGAGAAGCTTTCTTT. Protein product: CASSLGQGEAFF.

The gene calls are TRBV6-1 and TRBJ1-2; D may be TRBD1 (5 bases). The CDR3 spans 16 residues. Germline loops: CDR1 MNHNS, CDR2 SASEGT. Trimming took off 3 bases at V and 2 bases at J, with 16 bases between the two ends. CDR3 nucleotide sequence: TGTGCCAGCAGTGATCTGCTGAGGCAGGGCAACTATGGCTACACCTTC. Translated, it gives CASSDLLRQGNYGYTF.

The chain employs TRBV4-1 and TRBJ2-5; D is undetermined. Trimming stripped 2 bases from V and 4 bases from J, with 11 bases between. The CDR3 is made up of 14 amino acids. Germline lookup yields CDR1 MGHRA and CDR2 YSYEKL. The CDR3 loop reads CASSQNPRRETQYF. The CDR3 nucleotides read TGCGCCAGCAGCCAAAACCCACGGAGAGAGACCCAGTACTTC.

Here the CDR3 DNA reads TGTGCCAGCAGTTACTCGAATGCCAGAACTAATGAAAAACTGTTTTTT. The encoded protein is CASSYSNARTNEKLFF. This chain uses TRBV6-5 with TRBJ1-4; D unclear. The V end was cut by 0 bases, the J end by 1 base, with 9 bases between. The CDR3 runs 16 residues. CDR1 MNHEY and CDR2 SVGAGI come from the germline V gene.

CDR3 protein: CATSAGDTQYF. The CDR3 nucleotides are TGTGCCACCAGTGCCGGGGATACGCAGTATTTT. The J gene is TRBJ2-3, the V gene TRBV24-1; D unresolved. V was clipped by 5 bases and J by 6 bases, with 5 bases between them. Germline V gene lookup returns CDR1 KGHDR and CDR2 SFDVKD. The CDR3 is 11 residues long.

The chain couples TRBV9 to TRBJ2-1, with 9 positions matching TRBD2. The length of the CDR3 is 14 residues. V shed 0 bases, J shed 13 bases, and the junction held 8 bases outside the gene matches. The germline V gene encodes CDR1 SGDLS and CDR2 YYNGEE. The CDR3 nucleotides are TGTGCCAGCAGCGTAGAGGGTAGCGGGAGATCACAGTTCTTC. Translated, it gives CASSVEGSGRSQFF.

The chain has TRBV10-1 and TRBJ1-1; D is unresolved. V lost 2 bases to trimming and J lost 4 bases, with 11 bases between them. CDR1 is WNHNN and CDR2 is SYGVQD in the germline V gene (reference sequence). The length of the CDR3 is 14 residues. The CDR3 DNA follows: TGCGCCAGCAGTGAGAGTGGTGGGCTCACTGAAGCTTTCTTT. This gives the protein CASSESGGLTEAFF.

The chain joins TRBV29-1 to TRBJ1-1; D not resolved. There are 12 residues in the CDR3. Germline CDR1 and CDR2: SQVTM and ANQGSEA. V gave up 4 bases and J gave up 5 bases, with 11 bases separating them. The CDR3 here is CSVGQVGTEAFF. The CDR3 nucleotides read TGCAGCGTTGGTCAGGTAGGAACTGAAGCTTTCTTT.

The CDR3 region is CASAPTLRDRDGYTF. CDR3 bases: TGTGCCAGCGCCCCTACCCTCCGGGACAGGGACGGCTACACCTTC. The chain is built from TRBV6-6 and TRBJ1-2, with 9 bases lining up with TRBD1. Germline assignment: CDR1 MNHNY and CDR2 SVGAGI (reference sequence). With V trimmed by 8 bases and J by 8 bases, 15 bases remained unmatched. CDR3 length: 15 residues.

The J gene is TRBJ1-2, the V gene TRBV6-6; 9 bases agree with TRBD1. The germline V gene encodes CDR1 MNHNY and CDR2 SVGAGI (reference sequence). After removal of 4 bases from V and 2 bases from J, the junction contained 5 bases not matched to a gene. There are 15 residues in the CDR3. The CDR3 is CASSSRTGANYGYTF. In DNA, the CDR3 is TGTGCCAGCAGTTCTCGGACAGGGGCAAACTATGGCTACACCTTC.

The chain has TRBV10-2 and TRBJ1-1, with 7 bases aligning to TRBD1. The V segment lost 0 bases and the J segment 3 bases; nucleotides outside the gene matches: 16. Germline lookup yields CDR1 WSHSY and CDR2 SAAADI. This CDR3 region has 19 residues. The CDR3 nucleotides are TGCGCCAGCAGTGAGTCGAGGGGACAGCGGAATCCCCGGTACACTGAAGCTTTCTTT. It specifies CASSESRGQRNPRYTEAFF.

This clone occurred once. The chain joins TRBV28 to TRBJ1-3; the D gene is possibly TRBD1 (5 bases). Germline V gene lookup returns CDR1 MDHEN and CDR2 SYDVKM. This CDR3 spans 15 amino acids. Trimming cost V 1 base and J 0 bases, with 7 bases left between them. The DNA for the CDR3 is TGTGCCAGCAGTTTATTGGGGGGCTCTGGAAACACCATATATTTT. It translates to CASSLLGGSGNTIYF.

The genes are TRBV7-8 and TRBJ2-5, with 7 bases matching TRBD1. The CDR3 has 12 amino acids. CDR1 is SGHVS, CDR2 FQNEAQ, per germline. V shed 8 bases, J shed 3 bases, and the junction held 3 bases outside the gene matches. CDR3 amino acids: CASGTAEETQYF. The CDR3, as DNA: TGTGCCAGCGGGACAGCAGAAGAGACCCAGTACTTC.

A single count supports this clone. The rearrangement uses TRBV12-3 or TRBV12-4 and TRBJ1-1, with D possibly matching TRBD1 (6 bases). Trimming shortened V by 5 bases and J by 5 bases, and 12 bases separated the two germline ends. The CDR3 spans 13 residues. The CDR3 region has the DNA TGTGCCAGCAGTCCCGCCGACAGGACTGAAGCTTTCTTT. Protein product: CASSPADRTEAFF.

This clone was observed a handful of times. CDR3 region: CAWSVGQGRYQPQHF. In DNA, the CDR3 is TGTGCCTGGAGTGTCGGGCAGGGGAGATATCAGCCCCAGCATTTT. V and J are TRBV30 and TRBJ1-5, with D possibly TRBD1 on 6 matching bases. V was cut by 0 bases and J by 5 bases, with 14 bases left in between. The CDR3 is made up of 15 amino acids. Germline V CDR1 and CDR2: GTSNPN, SVGIG (reference sequence).

The V and J genes are TRBV19 and TRBJ2-2; 9 bases line up with TRBD2. Germline values: CDR1 LNHDA, CDR2 SQIVND (reference sequence). The CDR3 spans 15 residues. V shed 6 bases and J 5 bases; nucleotides not matched to a gene: 7. The CDR3 DNA reads TGTGCCAGTAGGACGTCTAGCGGGGATACCGGGGAGCTGTTTTTT. Protein product: CASRTSSGDTGELFF.